This T cell receptor (beta chain) stems from a study of T cell changes during pregnancy in multiple sclerosis. Some clones are missing from TCRdb's copy, which holds only in-frame ones; the method was immunoSEQ multiplex PCR. Of under 50,000 clones listed, 85% to 95% are singletons. The CDR3 runs to 15 residues. The ends lost 5 bases at V and 7 bases at J; junction bases unmatched: 8. Germline V gene lookup returns CDR1 MNHNS and CDR2 SASEGT. This specimen consisted of CD4+ T cells from peripheral blood mononuclear cells, obtained after pregnancy. The clonotype originates from a female donor with multiple sclerosis, enrolled in a pregnancy study. This chain connects TRBV6-1 to TRBJ1-6; the match to TRBD1 covers 7 bases. CDR3 region: CASSFGTGDNSPLHF. The CDR3 DNA follows: TGTGCCAGCAGTTTTGGTACAGGGGACAATTCACCCCTCCACTTT.